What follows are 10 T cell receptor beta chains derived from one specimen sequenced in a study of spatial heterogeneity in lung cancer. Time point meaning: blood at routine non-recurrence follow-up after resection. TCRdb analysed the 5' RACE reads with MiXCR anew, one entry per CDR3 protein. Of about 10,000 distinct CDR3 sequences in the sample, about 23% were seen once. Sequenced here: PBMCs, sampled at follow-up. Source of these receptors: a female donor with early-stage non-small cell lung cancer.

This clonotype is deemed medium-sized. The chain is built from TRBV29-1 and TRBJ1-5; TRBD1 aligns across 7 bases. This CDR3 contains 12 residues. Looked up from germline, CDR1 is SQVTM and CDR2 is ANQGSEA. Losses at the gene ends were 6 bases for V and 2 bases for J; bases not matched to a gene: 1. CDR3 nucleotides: TGCAGCGTAGGGACAGGCAATCAGCCCCAGCATTTT. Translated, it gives CSVGTGNQPQHF.

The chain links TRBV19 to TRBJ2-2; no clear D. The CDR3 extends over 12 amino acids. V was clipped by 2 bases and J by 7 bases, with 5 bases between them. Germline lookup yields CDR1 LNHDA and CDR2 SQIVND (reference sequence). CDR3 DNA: TGTGCCAGTAGTATAAGGGTCGGGGAGCTGTTTTTT. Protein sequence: CASSIRVGELFF.

The DNA of the CDR3 is TGTGCCAGCAGCCATAGCGGGAACTACAATGAGCAGTTCTTC. This gives the protein CASSHSGNYNEQFF. The V and J genes are TRBV7-9 and TRBJ2-1; TRBD2 agrees at 8 bases. The V gene's germline CDR1 is SEHNR and CDR2 FQNEAQ (reference sequence). Trimming removed 5 bases from V and 3 bases from J; junction bases left unmatched: 3. This CDR3 contains 14 residues.

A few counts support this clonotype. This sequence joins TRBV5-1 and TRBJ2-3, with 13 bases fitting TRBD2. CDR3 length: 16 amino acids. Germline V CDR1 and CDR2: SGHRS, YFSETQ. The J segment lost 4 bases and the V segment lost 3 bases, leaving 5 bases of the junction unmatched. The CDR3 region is CASSSTSGRLSDTQYF. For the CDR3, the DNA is TGCGCCAGCAGCTCGACTAGCGGGAGGTTGTCAGATACGCAGTATTTT.

DNA for the CDR3: TGTGCCAGCAGCCCCGGGACTAGCGGGGGCCTGAGCTCCTACGAGCAGTACTTC. Its protein product is CASSPGTSGGLSSYEQYF. This rearrangement joins TRBV5-4 to TRBJ2-7, with TRBD2 matching over 14 bases. The junction had 9 bases not matched to a gene; V was cut back by 4 bases and J by 0 bases. The CDR3 consists of 18 residues. Looked up from germline, CDR1 is SGHNT and CDR2 is YYREEE (reference sequence).

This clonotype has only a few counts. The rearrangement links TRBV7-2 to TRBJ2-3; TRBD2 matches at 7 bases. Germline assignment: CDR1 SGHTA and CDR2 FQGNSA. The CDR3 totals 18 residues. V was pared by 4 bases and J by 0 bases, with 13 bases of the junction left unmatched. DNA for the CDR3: TGTGCCAGCAGCTGGAATTCTCTCGGGGAGGGCAGCACAGATACGCAGTATTTT. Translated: CASSWNSLGEGSTDTQYF.

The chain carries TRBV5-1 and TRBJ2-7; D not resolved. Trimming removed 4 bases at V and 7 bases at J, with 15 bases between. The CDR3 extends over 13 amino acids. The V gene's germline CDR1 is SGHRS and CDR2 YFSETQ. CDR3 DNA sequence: TGCGCCAGCAGCCGCACGGCCTTAGGGGAGCAGTACTTC. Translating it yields CASSRTALGEQYF.

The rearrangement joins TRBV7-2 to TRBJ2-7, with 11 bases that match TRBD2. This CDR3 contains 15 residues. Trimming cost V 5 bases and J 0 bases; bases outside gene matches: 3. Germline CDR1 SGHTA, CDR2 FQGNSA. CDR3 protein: CASSLTSGNSYEQYF. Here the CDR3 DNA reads TGTGCCAGCAGCCTGACTAGCGGGAACTCCTACGAGCAGTACTTC.

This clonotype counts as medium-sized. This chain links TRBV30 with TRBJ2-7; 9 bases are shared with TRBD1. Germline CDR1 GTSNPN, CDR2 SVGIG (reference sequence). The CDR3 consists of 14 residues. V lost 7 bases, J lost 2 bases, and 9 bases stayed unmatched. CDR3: CASKTGTGPYEQYF. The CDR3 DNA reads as TGTGCCTCGAAGACCGGGACAGGGCCCTACGAGCAGTACTTC.

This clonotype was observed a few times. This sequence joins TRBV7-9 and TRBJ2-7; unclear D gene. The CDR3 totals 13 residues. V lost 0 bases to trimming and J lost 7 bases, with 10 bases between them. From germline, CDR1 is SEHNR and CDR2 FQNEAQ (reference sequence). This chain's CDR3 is CASSLAWSEEQYF. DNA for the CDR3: TGTGCCAGCAGCTTAGCGTGGTCTGAAGAGCAGTACTTC.